What follows are 6 T cell receptor beta chains derived from one specimen sequenced in a study of blood T cell repertoires in COVID-19. Assay: immunoSEQ multiplex PCR; the TCRdb copy retains only in-frame clones and omits some. This repertoire shows 200,000 to 300,000 clones, over 70% found once; its top ten account for roughly 7.9%. The sequencing sample was made of peripheral blood. These receptors came from a woman of 80 years or more with acute or convalescent COVID-19.

This sequence joins TRBV3-1 (or the pseudogene TRBV3-2) and TRBJ1-1; 9 bases are a match to TRBD1. This CDR3 is built from 15 residues. CDR1 is LGHDT and CDR2 is YNNKEL in the germline V gene (reference sequence). Losses at the gene ends were 4 bases for V and 7 bases for J; bases not matched to a gene: 10. CDR3 nucleotides: TGTGCCAGCAGCCTTCGAACAGGGGGCTCGGGTGAAGCTTTCTTT. Amino acid sequence: CASSLRTGGSGEAFF.

The chain is built from TRBV5-8 and TRBJ1-3; 9 bases are a match to TRBD1. The junction had 8 bases not matched to a gene; V was cut back by 1 base and J by 0 bases. CDR1 and CDR2 (germline): SGHTS, YDEGEE. The CDR3 contains 18 residues. The CDR3 coding sequence is TGTGCCAGCAGCTTGCCGGGACAGGGTTTAACCTCTGGAAACACCATATATTTT. Amino acid sequence: CASSLPGQGLTSGNTIYF.

This sequence joins TRBV5-1 and TRBJ1-2, with 9 bases aligning to TRBD1. This CDR3 comprises 15 residues. Germline V gene data show CDR1 as SGHRS and CDR2 as YFSETQ. V was pared by 3 bases and J by 5 bases, with 8 bases of the junction left unmatched. The CDR3: CASSSSQGARYGYTF. The DNA for the CDR3 is TGCGCCAGCAGCTCATCACAGGGGGCGCGGTATGGCTACACCTTC.

V and J are TRBV5-5 and TRBJ2-7, with D unclear. CDR3 length equals 11 residues. V was trimmed by 4 bases and J by 3 bases, leaving 5 bases between them. Germline V lookup: CDR1 SGHKS, CDR2 YYEKEE (reference sequence). The CDR3 region is CASSQIYEQYF. The CDR3 DNA follows: TGTGCCAGCAGCCAAATCTACGAGCAGTACTTC.

The V and J genes are TRBV12-3 or TRBV12-4 and TRBJ1-6; 10 bases are shared with TRBD1. This CDR3 region has 13 residues. V lost 5 bases to trimming and J lost 15 bases; unmatched junction nucleotides: 7. CDR3 loop: CASSGTGVRLLHF. As DNA, the CDR3 is TGTGCCAGCAGTGGGACAGGGGTTCGTCTCCTCCACTTT.

CDR3 bases: TGTGCCAGCAGCCGGAATGTCGGGGTGGGGGAAAAACTGTTTTTT. It specifies CASSRNVGVGEKLFF. The chain joins TRBV7-2 to TRBJ1-4; D gene unclear. The V gene lost 5 bases and the J gene lost 8 bases, with 18 bases spanning the gap. CDR3 size: 15 residues. Germline V lookup: CDR1 SGHTA, CDR2 FQGNSA.